The TCR beta chain under discussion was sequenced for a study of response to subunit inactivated influenza vaccine. Broader study findings: The study's authors posited that every seasonal influenza vaccination enlists few new T cells.

Via MiXCR, TCRdb re-called the RT-PCR reads, giving one row per CDR3 protein. The sample carries around 520,000 distinct CDR3 sequences, over 9.5% recorded once. Regarding this clonotype: The target antigen is unknown.

The CDR3 covers 20 residues. Unmatched junction bases numbered 15, after V lost 1 base and J lost 4 bases. Germline CDR1 reads SGHAT; CDR2 reads FQNNGV. The sequencing here drew on PBMCs from blood, taken on the day of vaccination. The rearrangement joins TRBV11-2 to TRBJ2-2; 10 nucleotides match TRBD2. This sequence was found in a man over 45 who received an inactivated influenza vaccine. The CDR3 coding sequence is TGTGCCAGCAGCTTAGGACTCATACTAGCGGGGTCTTTGAGCACCGGGGAGCTGTTTTTT. This translates into CASSLGLILAGSLSTGELFF.